This is a list of T cell receptor beta chains from one sample in a study of immune evolution from preneoplasia to lung adenocarcinoma. Assay used: immunoSEQ multiplex PCR; TCRdb lists only in-frame clones, some missing. The sample lists some 5,000 clones; around 85% were seen once. The sequenced material came from FFPE adjacent normal lung tissue. The receptors come from a person aged 65 to 85 with lung adenocarcinoma. Each CDR3 is given with its conserved first and last residue. Each record gives: clone size, D gene, V gene, J gene, CDR3 DNA, CDR3 protein. D genes are given only for firm matches. Clone size is given for some rows only: seen once, a few or many times, or a class if the clone is expanded.

>-|TRBD2|TRBV11-2|TRBJ2-3
TGTGCCAGCAGCTACGAGAGCGGGAATACGCAGTATTTT
CASSYESGNTQYF
>once|TRBD1|TRBV2|TRBJ2-7
TGTGCCAGCAGTCCCGGGACAGGGGGCTACGAGCAGTACTTC
CASSPGTGGYEQYF
>-|TRBD1|TRBV2|TRBJ1-4
TGTGCCAGCAGGGGGGACAGGGTTAATGAAAAACTGTTTTTT
CASRGDRVNEKLFF
>-|-|TRBV29-1|TRBJ1-1
TGCAGCGTTGAAGACTTGTGGGGCAGGGCTTTCTTT
CSVEDLWGRAFF
>-|TRBD2|TRBV7-2|TRBJ2-3
TGTGCCAGCAGCTCGGCTAGCGGGGGAAGCACAGATACGCAGTATTTT
CASSSASGGSTDTQYF
>few|TRBD1|TRBV7-8|TRBJ2-7
TGTGCCAGCAGCTCGGAAAGGACAGGGCTGAACGAGCAGTACTTC
CASSSERTGLNEQYF
>few|-|TRBV7-9|TRBJ2-3
TGTGCCAGCAGCTCGCATAGCGGAAGCACAGATACGCAGTATTTT
CASSSHSGSTDTQYF
>once|TRBD2|TRBV5-1|TRBJ2-5
TGCGCCAGCCGGGATCTAGCGGGAGGAGGGGAGACCCAGTACTTC
CASRDLAGGGETQYF
>-|-|TRBV7-2|TRBJ1-3
TGTGCCAGCTTGGACAGAACGACAAACACCATATATTTT
CASLDRTTNTIYF
>-|-|TRBV19|TRBJ2-5
TGTGCCAGTAGTACGGCAGGGTCAGGAGAGACCCAGTACTTC
CASSTAGSGETQYF
>-|-|TRBV28|TRBJ1-3
TGTGCCAGCAGTTTAATATTTCCGAGGGAAGGAAACACCATATATTTT
CASSLIFPREGNTIYF
>-|TRBD2|TRBV11-2|TRBJ2-1
TGTGCCAGCAGCTTAAGGATCCTAGCGGGGGCAGAGCAGTTCTTC
CASSLRILAGAEQFF
>-|-|TRBV30|TRBJ1-3
TGTGCCTGGACCTCAGTCCTGGGGTATGGAAACACCATATATTTT
CAWTSVLGYGNTIYF
>-|TRBD1|TRBV6-5|TRBJ1-1
TGTGCCAGCAGTTTCCGCGGGACAGTGAATGAAGCTTTCTTT
CASSFRGTVNEAFF
>-|-|TRBV28|TRBJ2-7
TGTGCCAGCAGTTCCTTCTACGAGCAGTACTTC
CASSSFYEQYF
>-|-|TRBV28|TRBJ2-5
TGTGCCAGCAGTCCAAACAGGTTTCGGGAGACCCAGTACTTC
CASSPNRFRETQYF
>once|-|TRBV21-1|TRBJ1-2
TGTGCCAGCAGCACCCATCCCGGGATCCACTATGGCTACACCTTC
CASSTHPGIHYGYTF
>-|TRBD2|TRBV5-1|TRBJ2-1
TGCGCCAGCAGCCTACCAAATTCCGAAGGGAGGGCTGGGCAGTTCTTC
CASSLPNSEGRAGQFF
>-|-|TRBV7-2|TRBJ2-5
TGTGCCAGCAGCTTAGGAACTAGCCTTCAAGAGACCCAGTACTTC
CASSLGTSLQETQYF
>few|TRBD1|TRBV28|TRBJ2-7
TGTGCCAGCAGTTTCTGGACAGGGTCCTACGAGCAGTACTTC
CASSFWTGSYEQYF
>few|TRBD2|TRBV4-3|TRBJ2-3
TGCGCCAGCAGCCAAGGTGGACTAGCGGGAGGGAGCACAGATACGCAGTATTTT
CASSQGGLAGGSTDTQYF
>once|-|TRBV6-1|TRBJ1-1
TGTGCCAGCAGTGAAGGGGTAAACACTGAAGCTTTCTTT
CASSEGVNTEAFF